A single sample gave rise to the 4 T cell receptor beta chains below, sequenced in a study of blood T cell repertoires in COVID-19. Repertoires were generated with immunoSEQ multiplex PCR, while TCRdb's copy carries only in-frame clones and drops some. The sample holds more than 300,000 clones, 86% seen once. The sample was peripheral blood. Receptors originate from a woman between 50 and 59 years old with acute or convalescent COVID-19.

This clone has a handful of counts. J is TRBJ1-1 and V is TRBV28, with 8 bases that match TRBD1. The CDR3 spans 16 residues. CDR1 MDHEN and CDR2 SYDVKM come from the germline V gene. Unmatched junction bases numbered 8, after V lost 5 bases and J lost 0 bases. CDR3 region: CASSTQGEWVNTEAFF. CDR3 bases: TGTGCCAGCAGTACACAGGGGGAGTGGGTGAACACTGAAGCTTTCTTT.

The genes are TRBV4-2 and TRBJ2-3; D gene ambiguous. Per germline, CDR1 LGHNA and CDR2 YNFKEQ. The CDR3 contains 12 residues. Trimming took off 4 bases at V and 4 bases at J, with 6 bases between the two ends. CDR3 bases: TGTGCCAGCAGCCTCTTAGCAGATACGCAGTATTTT. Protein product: CASSLLADTQYF.

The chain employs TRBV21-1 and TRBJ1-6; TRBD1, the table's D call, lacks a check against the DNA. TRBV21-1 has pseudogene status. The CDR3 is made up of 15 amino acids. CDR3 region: CASSTHRGANSPLHF. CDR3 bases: TGTGCCAGCAGCACCCACAGGGGCGCGAATTCACCCCTCCACTTT.

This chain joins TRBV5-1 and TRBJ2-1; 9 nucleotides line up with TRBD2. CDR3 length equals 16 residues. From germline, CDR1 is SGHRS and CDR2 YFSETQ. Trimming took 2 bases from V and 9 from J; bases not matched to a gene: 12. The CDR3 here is CASSFESGRITGEQFF. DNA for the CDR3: TGCGCCAGCAGCTTCGAAAGCGGGAGGATAACAGGTGAGCAGTTCTTC.